A single sample gave rise to the 30 T cell receptor beta chains below, sequenced in a study of T cells in Graves' hyperthyroidism and ophthalmopathy. RNA transcripts yielded amplified TCR beta CDR3 regions. The HTBI set primed first-round TCR CDR3 RT-PCR. TCRdb called the multiplex PCR reads again in MiXCR, with one record for every CDR3 protein. The table lists a few hundred thousand distinct CDR3 sequences, 20% to 30% of them singletons. The sample consisted of blood. The source of these receptors is a man aged 45-65 years with Graves' hyperthyroidism.

The chain uses TRBV29-1 and TRBJ1-1; 7 bases match TRBD1. This CDR3 is built from 13 residues. V shed 7 bases and J 3 bases; nucleotides not matched to a gene: 8. The germline V gene encodes CDR1 SQVTM and CDR2 ANQGSEA. The CDR3 coding sequence is TGCAGCGCTACCGGACAGGTTGACACTGAAGCTTTCTTT. Translating gives CSATGQVDTEAFF.

This clonotype was counted at least ten times. The chain combines TRBV28 with TRBJ2-1; 8 bases are a match to TRBD2. The CDR3 is 14 residues long. Germline loops: CDR1 MDHEN, CDR2 SYDVKM. With 4 bases clipped from V and 6 bases from J, the junction kept 5 bases outside the gene matches. The CDR3: CASSSPGTSNEQFF. The CDR3 nucleotides read TGTGCCAGCAGTTCTCCCGGGACTAGCAATGAGCAGTTCTTC.

This clonotype has just a few counts. The V and J genes are TRBV3-1 and TRBJ2-7; unclear D gene. Trimming removed 0 bases at V and 6 bases at J, with 6 bases between. The CDR3 covers 12 residues. Germline assignment: CDR1 LGHDT and CDR2 YNNKEL (reference sequence). The CDR3 reads CASSQDPGEQYF. The CDR3 DNA follows: TGTGCCAGCAGCCAAGACCCCGGCGAGCAGTACTTC.

This clonotype was seen only a few times. This chain connects TRBV12-3 or TRBV12-4 to TRBJ2-1; 15 bases are a match to TRBD2. Germline trimming cut 5 bases from V and 8 bases from J; bases unmatched to any gene: 1. The CDR3 consists of 14 residues. The CDR3 DNA follows: TGTGCCAGCAGTGGGACTAGCGGGAGGTATGAGCAGTTCTTC. Translating gives CASSGTSGRYEQFF.

The CDR3, as DNA: TGTGCCAGCAGAAATCCAGGGGAACACTATGGCTACACCTTC. Amino acids: CASRNPGEHYGYTF. V is TRBV27 and J is TRBJ1-2; D might be TRBD1 (6 bases). V was clipped by 6 bases and J by 3 bases, with 14 bases between them. Germline-derived CDR1 and CDR2 are MNHEY and SMNVEV (reference sequence). This CDR3 is 14 amino acids long.

This clonotype was picked up many times. This rearrangement joins TRBV28 to TRBJ1-1; D may be TRBD1 (6 bases). Germline CDR1 is MDHEN and CDR2 is SYDVKM. Deletions cut 6 bases from V and 4 bases from J, with 9 bases between. CDR3 size: 12 residues. The CDR3 nucleotides are TGTGCCAGCAGGAGGGGGTCCACTGAAGCTTTCTTT. Translated, it gives CASRRGSTEAFF. The full variable domain, its missing parts supplied by reference TRBV28 and TRBJ1-1, is DVKVTQSSRYLVKRTGEKVFLECVQDMDHENMFWYRQDPGLGLRLIYFSYDVKMKEKGDIPEGYSVSREKKERFSLILESASTNQTSMYLCASRRGSTEAFFGQGTRLTVV.

This clonotype was recorded at least ten times. The CDR3 DNA reads TGTGCCAGCAGCCAACCCCCGGCAACAGATACGCAGTATTTT. This translates into CASSQPPATDTQYF. This chain uses TRBV3-1 with TRBJ2-3; no definite D call. This CDR3 comprises 14 residues. Germline CDR1 is LGHDT and CDR2 is YNNKEL (reference sequence). The germline V and J ends were trimmed by 2 bases and 3 bases, with 9 bases remaining between them.

The V gene is TRBV7-9, the J gene TRBJ2-1; the D gene is possibly TRBD2 (5 bases). The CDR3 spans 11 residues. Germline lookup yields CDR1 SEHNR and CDR2 FQNEAQ (reference sequence). V lost 4 bases to trimming and J lost 9 bases, with 7 bases between them. In DNA form, the CDR3 reads TGTGCCAGCAGCTGGGGAGTTGAGCAGTTCTTC. Amino acids: CASSWGVEQFF.

The V call is TRBV19, the J call TRBJ1-2; 10 bases fit TRBD1. J was trimmed by 4 bases and V by 7 bases; bases with no gene match: 9. This CDR3 is 15 amino acids long. Germline V gene data show CDR1 as LNHDA and CDR2 as SQIVND (reference sequence). The chain's CDR3 is CASTPGQGRGYGYTF. In nucleotides, the CDR3 is TGTGCCAGTACCCCGGGACAGGGGAGGGGCTATGGCTACACCTTC.

The rearrangement uses TRBV12-3 or TRBV12-4 and TRBJ2-2; TRBD2 aligns across 14 bases. CDR3 length: 19 residues. Trimming at V came to 6 bases and at J to 1 base, leaving 10 bases not matched to a gene. The CDR3 loop reads CASSPHGTSGSWNTGELFF. The CDR3 DNA is TGTGCCAGCAGCCCCCACGGGACTAGCGGGAGCTGGAACACCGGGGAGCTGTTTTTT.

This clonotype has at least ten counts. This sequence joins TRBV2 and TRBJ2-7; TRBD2 matches 12 bases. Looked up from germline, CDR1 is SNHLY and CDR2 is FYNNEI. The length of the CDR3 is 15 residues. V lost 4 bases and J lost 0; bases outside the gene matches: 1. This chain's CDR3 is CASSVTSGGSYEQYF. For the CDR3, the DNA is TGTGCCAGCAGTGTGACTAGCGGGGGCTCCTACGAGCAGTACTTC.

The rearrangement joins TRBV6-5 to TRBJ2-3; 8 nucleotides align to TRBD2. V lost 2 bases to trimming and J lost 6 bases; unmatched junction nucleotides: 10. This CDR3 has 16 residues. CDR1 is MNHEY, CDR2 SVGAGI, per germline. CDR3 region: CASSYRLARKGDTQYF. For the CDR3, the DNA is TGTGCCAGCAGTTACCGACTAGCGAGAAAAGGTGATACGCAGTATTTT.

There are many counts of this clonotype. V gene TRBV2 combines with J gene TRBJ2-1; TRBD2 matches 7 bases. The CDR3 covers 15 residues. The germline CDR1 and CDR2 sequences are SNHLY and FYNNEI. Losses at the gene ends were 5 bases for V and 1 base for J; bases not matched to a gene: 5. CDR3 nucleotide sequence: TGTGCCAGCAGTCTAGCGGACCCTTCCTACAATGAGCAGTTCTTC. Encoded protein: CASSLADPSYNEQFF.

Many counts were recorded for this clonotype. The CDR3: CASSGVAGWAEAFF. The CDR3 DNA sequence: TGTGCCAGCAGCGGAGTGGCAGGGTGGGCTGAAGCTTTCTTT. The V call is TRBV2, the J call TRBJ1-1; D perhaps matches TRBD1 (5 bases). The CDR3 consists of 14 residues. Germline values: CDR1 SNHLY, CDR2 FYNNEI. V was clipped by 6 bases and J by 6 bases, with 17 bases between them.

This clonotype was seen a handful of times. V and J are TRBV28 and TRBJ1-6; D unresolved. The germline V gene encodes CDR1 MDHEN and CDR2 SYDVKM. CDR3 length: 16 residues. Trimming pared 2 bases from V and 3 bases from J, leaving 11 bases between. CDR3 residues: CASSLRESVYNSPLHF. As DNA, the CDR3 is TGTGCCAGCAGTTTAAGGGAAAGCGTCTATAATTCACCCCTCCACTTT.

This rearrangement joins TRBV5-1 to TRBJ2-1; 12 bases match TRBD2. The CDR3 is 16 residues long. The germline CDR1 and CDR2 sequences are SGHRS and YFSETQ. Germline trimming cut 4 bases from V and 8 bases from J; bases unmatched to any gene: 10. The CDR3 loop is CASSARLAGALDEQFF. In DNA form, the CDR3 reads TGCGCCAGCAGCGCACGACTAGCGGGAGCTCTCGATGAGCAGTTCTTC.

This chain uses TRBV18 with TRBJ1-1; TRBD1 might be the D (6 bases). The CDR3 runs 14 residues. From germline, CDR1 is KGHSH and CDR2 LQKENI. Trimming took off 6 bases at V and 3 bases at J, with 14 bases between the two ends. The CDR3 nucleotides read TGTGCCAGCTCCAGCCGAGGACAGTACACTGAAGCTTTCTTT. It codes for CASSSRGQYTEAFF.

This clonotype was detected a few times. The rearrangement links TRBV28 to TRBJ2-1, with 8 bases fitting TRBD2. The CDR3 is made up of 16 amino acids. Per the germline V gene, CDR1 is MDHEN and CDR2 is SYDVKM. The V gene end was trimmed by 2 bases and the J gene end by 6 bases; junction bases not matched to a gene: 9. The CDR3 DNA follows: TGTGCCAGCAGTTTACTACTTTCGGGAGGGCCCAATGAGCAGTTCTTC. Translation: CASSLLLSGGPNEQFF.

This chain joins TRBV29-1 and TRBJ2-5, with 8 nucleotides matching TRBD2. Looked up from germline, CDR1 is SQVTM and CDR2 is ANQGSEA. The CDR3 runs 19 residues. Losses at the gene ends were 2 bases for V and 4 bases for J; bases not matched to a gene: 21. The CDR3 region has the DNA TGCAGCGTTGAAATCCCGAAGGTCCAGCGGGAGCCCGGGGGAGAGACCCAGTACTTC. Its translation is CSVEIPKVQREPGGETQYF.

In this sample, this clonotype turned up a few times. The rearrangement links TRBV27 to TRBJ2-7; D is uncertain. The CDR3 loop spans 12 amino acids. The V and J ends lost 4 bases and 5 bases respectively, with 9 bases between them. The germline gives CDR1 MNHEY, CDR2 SMNVEV (reference sequence). CDR3 DNA sequence: TGTGCCAGCAGTTCAGCTTACCACGAGCAGTACTTC. It specifies CASSSAYHEQYF.

This clonotype was counted a few times. The chain employs TRBV3-1 and TRBJ2-5; 10 nucleotides match TRBD2. The CDR3 contains 16 residues. V shed 0 bases, J shed 3 bases, and the junction held 4 bases outside the gene matches. The germline V gene has CDR1 LGHDT and CDR2 YNNKEL (reference sequence). The CDR3 DNA reads as TGTGCCAGCAGCCAAGATCTGCTAGCGGGAGAAGAGACCCAGTACTTC. It is translated as CASSQDLLAGEETQYF.

At least ten counts were recorded for this clonotype. The CDR3 DNA reads TGTGCCAGCAGGGTCGGGGGGGTGCCTGAGCAGTTCTTC. It encodes CASRVGGVPEQFF. This chain connects TRBV2 to TRBJ2-1; 8 nucleotides agree with TRBD2. This CDR3 has 13 residues. Losses at the gene ends were 6 bases for V and 9 bases for J; bases not matched to a gene: 7. CDR1 SNHLY and CDR2 FYNNEI come from the germline V gene.

This clonotype was detected ten times or more. The chain links TRBV18 to TRBJ1-1, with 7 bases matching TRBD1. V lost 3 bases and J lost 0; bases outside the gene matches: 4. The CDR3 runs 15 residues. The germline CDR1 and CDR2 sequences are KGHSH and LQKENI. In nucleotides, the CDR3 is TGTGCCAGCTCACCCTTGGACAGGATGAACACTGAAGCTTTCTTT. This sequence encodes CASSPLDRMNTEAFF.

V gene TRBV28 combines with J gene TRBJ2-4; D perhaps matches TRBD2 (5 bases). CDR3 length: 12 amino acids. In germline, CDR1 is MDHEN, CDR2 SYDVKM. The ends were cut back, 3 bases at V and 6 bases at J, with 6 bases in the middle. CDR3 DNA: TGTGCCAGCAGTTTGAGCGGAAACATTCAGTACTTC. Its protein product is CASSLSGNIQYF.

This rearrangement joins TRBV5-6 to TRBJ1-5; TRBD1 aligns across 9 bases. Germline CDR1 SGHDT, CDR2 YYEEEE. The CDR3 has 12 amino acids. V lost 4 bases, J lost 16 bases, and 9 bases stayed unmatched. The chain's CDR3 is CASSRGDRAIHF. CDR3 coding DNA: TGTGCCAGCAGCCGTGGGGACAGGGCAATACATTTT.

The chain carries TRBV14 and TRBJ2-2, with TRBD2 matching over 7 bases. CDR3 size: 17 residues. The V gene end was trimmed by 7 bases and the J gene end by 7 bases; junction bases not matched to a gene: 18. From germline, CDR1 is SGHDN and CDR2 FVKESK. CDR3 sequence reads: CASTLYLAERLHGELFF. CDR3 nucleotide sequence: TGTGCCAGCACCTTATACCTAGCGGAGCGACTTCACGGGGAGCTGTTTTTT.

This clonotype was seen only a few times. The CDR3 reads CASSIIAGVGEQYF. The CDR3, as DNA: TGTGCCAGCAGTATCATAGCGGGAGTAGGGGAGCAGTACTTC. V is TRBV12-3 or TRBV12-4 and J is TRBJ2-7, with 9 bases identical to TRBD2. The CDR3 has 14 residues. J lost 7 bases, V lost 5 bases, and 9 bases had no gene match.

V gene TRBV29-1 combines with J gene TRBJ2-1, with TRBD2 matching 7 bases. J was trimmed by 6 bases and V by 5 bases; bases with no gene match: 7. The CDR3 sequence is 13 residues long. Germline-derived CDR1 and CDR2 are SQVTM and ANQGSEA. Here the CDR3 reads CSVPSGKSNEQFF. CDR3 nucleotides: TGCAGCGTTCCCAGCGGGAAATCCAATGAGCAGTTCTTC.

This clonotype was detected once. This chain links TRBV29-1 with TRBJ2-1; 13 positions match TRBD2. After removal of 1 base from V and 4 bases from J, the junction contained 7 bases not matched to a gene. The CDR3 sequence is 17 residues long. CDR1 is SQVTM and CDR2 is ANQGSEA in the germline V gene. Written as DNA, the CDR3 is TGCAGCGTTGAAGGGACTAGCGGGAGAGTCTTTTACAATGAGCAGTTCTTC. Translated: CSVEGTSGRVFYNEQFF.

The chain links TRBV7-2 to TRBJ1-4; D unresolved. CDR3 length: 14 residues. Trimming cost V 1 base and J 11 bases, with 14 bases left between them. Germline CDR1 and CDR2: SGHTA and FQGNSA. The DNA for the CDR3 is TGTGCCAGCAGCTTAGGGAGCGGGGTCGCCAAACTGTTTTTT. It translates to CASSLGSGVAKLFF.